This TCR beta chain was observed in a study of blood T cell repertoires in COVID-19. Background on the study: Samples came from the United States, Italy and Spain, spanning acute and convalescent COVID-19. In each case, the material was cDNA or gDNA derived from T cells, B-cell-depleted T cells, or PBMCs.

In the original processing: Amplification from reference gene primers served as the basis for estimated nucleated cell counts. Method: immunoSEQ multiplex PCR; TCRdb's copy keeps in-frame clones and lacks some. V, J and clone size reflect that table, while D and trimming were determined from the DNA. The table includes over 200,000 clones, more than 75% detected once. Sample: peripheral blood. The receptor was derived from a man in his forties with active or convalescent COVID-19.

The CDR3 loop reads CASSRSSGANVLTF. CDR3 nucleotide sequence: TGTGCCAGCAGCCGGAGCTCTGGGGCCAACGTCCTGACTTTC. This chain joins TRBV5-5 and TRBJ2-6; D is ambiguous. Germline CDR1 SGHKS, CDR2 YYEKEE (reference sequence). The CDR3 covers 14 residues. V shed 4 bases and J shed 0 bases, with 5 bases lying between them. The complete variable domain, with remaining parts taken from reference TRBV5-5 and TRBJ2-6, reads DAGVTQSPTHLIKTRGQQVTLRCSPISGHKSVSWYQQVLGQGPQFIFQYYEKEERGRGNFPDRFSARQFPNYSSELNVNALLLGDSALYLCASSRSSGANVLTFGAGSRLTVL.